The next 16 T cell receptor beta chains were all read from a single sample in a study of tumor-infiltrating lymphocytes in primary liver carcinoma (dated by TCRdb to the late 2010s). Total RNA and DNA were co-extracted from about 20-30 mg of bulk tissue with the AllPrep DNA/RNA mini kit, without cell sorting. The listed sequencing device is Illumina HiSeq 2500. Using a constant-region primer and ProtoScript II reverse transcriptase, TCRbeta-specific cDNA was reverse-transcribed from approximately 0.5 ug total RNA. TCRbeta libraries were built with three nested multiplex PCR rounds, a slightly modified ARM-PCR procedure. The first two PCR rounds used multiplex TRBV1-TRBV30 forward primers with a Cbeta reverse primer, each for roughly 10 cycles. TCRdb reprocessed the public reads (quality trimming at Q25 with fastp, clone calling with MiXCR) and kept in-frame beta chains. Rows are unified per CDR3 protein, each entry keeping the most common DNA and genes. The sample contains about 29,000 distinct CDR3 sequences, around 80% of them found a single time. The ten biggest clones cover approximately 40% of the sample.

Sequencing input: liver tumor tissue from sampling region 5. The cell subset or site label here, explained by the study, means: tumor region T5, tumor centre. These receptors were collected from a man aged 35 to 55 with primary liver carcinoma and hepatitis B virus infection.

On this clonotype itself: Compared with germline, one end of the junction differs, possibly owing to a read error. The J gene is TRBJ2-2, the V gene TRBV7-8; TRBD1 matches at 8 bases. Germline V gene sequence: CDR1 SGHVS, CDR2 FQNEAQ. The CDR3 length is 17 residues. CDR3 sequence reads: CASSPGQERPHTGELLF. For the CDR3, the DNA is TGTGCCAGCAGCCCGGGACAGGAGAGACCACACACCGGGGAGCTGCTTTTT.

This clonotype occurred many times. The chain employs TRBV28 and TRBJ2-1; 9 nucleotides line up with TRBD1. With 1 base clipped from V and 9 bases from J, the junction kept 7 bases outside the gene matches. The CDR3 length is 15 residues. Germline CDR1 and CDR2: MDHEN and SYDVKM. CDR3 residues: CASSLLGQGRSEQFF. CDR3 coding DNA: TGTGCCAGCAGTTTATTGGGACAGGGTCGCAGTGAGCAGTTCTTC.

V is TRBV29-1 and J is TRBJ2-5; no clear D gene. The CDR3 contains 13 residues. From germline, CDR1 is SQVTM and CDR2 ANQGSEA. In nucleotides, the CDR3 is TGCAGAGTTCCCCAACAGAGGCGAGAGACCCAGTACTTC. It yields the protein CRVPQQRRETQYF.

On this clonotype: One end of the junction is discordant with germline, which a read error may explain. The rearrangement joins TRBV29-1 to TRBJ2-3, with a weak D call TRBD2 (5 bases). The germline V gene encodes CDR1 SQVTM and CDR2 ANQGSEA. The CDR3 sequence is 13 residues long. CDR3 coding DNA: TGCTGTGTCACATATCTCATCGGGGATACGCATTATTTT. This sequence encodes CCVTYLIGDTHYF.

Notes on this clonotype: Since no conserved phenylalanine or tryptophan closes the CDR3, a read error is the likely cause. The rearrangement links TRBV4-3 to TRBJ2-2; D gene uncertain. The CDR3 sequence is 16 residues long. Germline V gene lookup returns CDR1 LGHNA and CDR2 YSLEER. The CDR3 loop is CTGSQNPEGNPGELFL. In DNA, the CDR3 is TGCACCGGCAGCCAAAACCCAGAAGGAAACCCCGGGGAGCTGTTTCTT.

The sample holds one count of this clonotype. The junction departs from the called germline gene at one end, perhaps through a read error. The CDR3 protein is CASNKNTWELFF. In DNA form, the CDR3 reads TGTGCTAGCAATAAGAACACCTGGGAGCTGTTCTTT. The chain recombines TRBV6-6 with TRBJ2-2, with D tentatively TRBD2 (5 bases). The CDR3 loop spans 12 amino acids. Germline loops: CDR1 MNHNY, CDR2 SVGAGI (reference sequence).

This clonotype was recorded at least ten times. CDR3 DNA sequence: TGTGCCAGCAGCCTGATATTAGGCGAGCAGTACTTC. It translates to CASSLILGEQYF. The rearrangement joins TRBV11-2 to TRBJ2-7; no definite D call. The CDR3 has 12 amino acids. Trimming stripped 5 bases from V and 6 bases from J, with 11 bases between. In germline, CDR1 is SGHAT, CDR2 FQNNGV.

Details on this clonotype: Without the conserved terminal phenylalanine or tryptophan, this CDR3 likely stems from a read error. The DNA is left out, because the CDR3 cannot be placed on it with certainty; the CDR3 is given as TCRdb lists it. This chain joins TRBV11-2 and TRBJ2-5. The CDR3 is 14 residues long, counting both termini. CDR1 SGHAT and CDR2 FQNNGV come from the germline V gene. The CDR3 protein is CASSLSNGQETKYL.

This clonotype was observed many times. The rearrangement uses TRBV21-1 and TRBJ2-1; the table calls TRBD2, which could not be checked here. TRBV21-1 is noted as a pseudogene. The CDR3 is 16 amino acids. Written as DNA, the CDR3 is TGTGCCAGCAGCAAACGGGCGGGAGGTTTTTTAAATGAGCAGTTCTTC. This gives the protein CASSKRAGGFLNEQFF.

The V and J genes are TRBV11-1 and TRBJ2-1, with 8 bases matching TRBD2. Trimming removed 6 bases from V and 9 bases from J; junction bases left unmatched: 4. From germline, CDR1 is SGHAT and CDR2 FQDESV (reference sequence). This CDR3 region has 12 residues. CDR3 sequence (DNA): TGTGCCAGCAGACCGGGAGGGGTTGAGCAGTTCTTC. Protein sequence: CASRPGGVEQFF.

Worth noting for this clonotype: At one end, the junction sequence differs from germline, possibly due to a read error. The chain couples TRBV4-2 to TRBJ2-2, with 12 bases lining up with TRBD2. This CDR3 contains 19 residues. Germline values: CDR1 LGHNA, CDR2 YNFKEQ. The CDR3 here is CASNHALAGGLANTGELLF. The CDR3 bases are TGTGCCAGCAACCATGCGCTAGCGGGAGGGTTAGCGAACACCGGGGAGCTGTTATTT.

In its sample, this clonotype ranks as medium-sized. The chain carries TRBV29-1 and TRBJ2-5; a weak D match, TRBD2 (5 bases). Trimming took off 8 bases at V and 5 bases at J, with 21 bases between the two ends. Germline-derived CDR1 and CDR2 are SQVTM and ANQGSEA. CDR3 length equals 14 residues. The CDR3 here is CSSLTGGLGETQYF. CDR3 sequence (DNA): TGCAGCTCCCTTACCGGAGGACTCGGCGAGACCCAGTACTTC.

Concerning this clonotype: Germline is not matched at one junction end, which may reflect a read error. The chain uses TRBV11-2 and TRBJ2-1; D gene uncertain. The CDR3 covers 14 residues. The germline gives CDR1 SGHAT, CDR2 FQNNGV. The CDR3 DNA reads as TGTGCAAGCAGCTCATACCGGCTAGTTAGTGAGCAGTTTTTC. It encodes CASSSYRLVSEQFF.

This clonotype was seen only once. One end of the junction does not line up with germline, which may come from a read error. The chain has TRBV11-2 and TRBJ2-5, with no clear D. This CDR3 is built from 13 residues. The germline CDR1 and CDR2 sequences are SGHAT and FQNNGV. CDR3 in DNA: TGTGCCAGCAACTTAATTCTGGAAGAGACCCAGTATTTC. It codes for CASNLILEETQYF.

This sequence joins TRBV7-6 and TRBJ2-7; D assignment may be TRBD1 or TRBD2 (5 bases each). Trimming took 8 bases from V and 4 from J, leaving 15 bases between them. Germline V CDR1 and CDR2: SGHVS, FNYEAQ. The CDR3 is made up of 13 amino acids. The CDR3 DNA follows: TGTGCCAGCGGCCGACAGAGGGTGTACGAGCAGTACTTC. Amino acid sequence: CASGRQRVYEQYF.

This clonotype counts as medium-sized. CDR3 coding DNA: TGTGCCATCAGGCAGGGATTTAGCACTGAAGCTTTCTTT. Protein: CAIRQGFSTEAFF. The rearrangement uses TRBV10-3 and TRBJ1-1; D is possibly TRBD1 (5 bases). This CDR3 spans 13 amino acids. Deletions cut 6 bases from V and 4 bases from J, with 12 bases between. Germline lookup yields CDR1 ENHRY and CDR2 SYGVKD.